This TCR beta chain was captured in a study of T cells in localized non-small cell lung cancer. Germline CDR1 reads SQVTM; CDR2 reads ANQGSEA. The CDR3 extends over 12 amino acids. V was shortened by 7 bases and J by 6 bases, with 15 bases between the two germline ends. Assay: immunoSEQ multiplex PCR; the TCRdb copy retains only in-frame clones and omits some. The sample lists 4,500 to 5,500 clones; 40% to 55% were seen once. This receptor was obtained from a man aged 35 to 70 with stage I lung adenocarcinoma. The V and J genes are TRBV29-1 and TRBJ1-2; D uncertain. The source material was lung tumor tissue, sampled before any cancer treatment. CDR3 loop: CSAPGLGNGYTF. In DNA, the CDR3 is TGCAGCGCCCCAGGTCTGGGTAATGGCTACACCTTC.